The T cell receptor (beta chain) under discussion was sequenced for a study of T cell clusters in autoimmune cytopenias. Study outcomes and limitations: Primary autoimmune cytopenia patients seemingly lacked the physiological T cell clusters found in healthy donors.

Each sample's input was around 270 ng genomic DNA, 40,000 or so genome equivalents. Of note for this clonotype: Its antigen remains unknown.

Germline values: CDR1 SEHNR, CDR2 FQNEAQ (reference sequence). The CDR3 loop spans 17 amino acids. TRB was amplified by touch-down multiplex PCR, primer pools A and B combined. Each CDR3 protein gets one entry in TCRdb, which reprocessed the multiplex PCR reads and gives no DNA. Its table lists several thousand distinct CDR3 sequences. The sample was also linked to a second study, of T cell repertoires in aging, cancer and after chemotherapy. This second report adds: Repeat sampling of healthy donors over several months to years showed clear clonal overlap.

Sequencing was done on a sample of peripheral blood. The source of this sequence is a human donor in good health. The chain has TRBV7-9 and TRBJ2-3; TCRdb indicates TRBD1, and absent DNA this call remains unverified. Here the CDR3 reads CSDGHTGQGATRDTQYF.